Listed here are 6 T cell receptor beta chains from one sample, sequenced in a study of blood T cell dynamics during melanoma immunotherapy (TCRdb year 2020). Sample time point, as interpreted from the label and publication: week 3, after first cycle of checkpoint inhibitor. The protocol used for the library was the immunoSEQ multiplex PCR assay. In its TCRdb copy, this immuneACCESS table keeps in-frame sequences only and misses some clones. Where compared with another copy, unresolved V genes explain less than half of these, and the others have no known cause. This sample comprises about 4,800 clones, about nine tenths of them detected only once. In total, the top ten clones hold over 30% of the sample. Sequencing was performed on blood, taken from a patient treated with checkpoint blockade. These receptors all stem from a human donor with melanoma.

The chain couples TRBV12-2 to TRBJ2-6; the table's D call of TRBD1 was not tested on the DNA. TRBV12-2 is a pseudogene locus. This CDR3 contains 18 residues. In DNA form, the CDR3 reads TGTGCAAGTCGCCTACAGACGTCCACACAAAGTCGGGCCAACGTCCTGACTTTC. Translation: CASRLQTSTQSRANVLTF.

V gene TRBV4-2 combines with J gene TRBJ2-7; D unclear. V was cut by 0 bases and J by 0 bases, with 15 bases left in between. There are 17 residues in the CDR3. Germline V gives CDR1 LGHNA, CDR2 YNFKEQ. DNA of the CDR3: TGTGCCAGCAGCCAAGATCCTCTCCGAACAAACTCCTACGAGCAGTACTTC. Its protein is CASSQDPLRTNSYEQYF.

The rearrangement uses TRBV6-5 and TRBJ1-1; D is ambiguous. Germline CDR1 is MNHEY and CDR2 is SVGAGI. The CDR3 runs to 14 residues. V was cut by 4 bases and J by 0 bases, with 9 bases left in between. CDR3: CASSSAPMNTEAFF. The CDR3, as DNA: TGTGCCAGCAGTTCTGCCCCCATGAACACTGAAGCTTTCTTT.

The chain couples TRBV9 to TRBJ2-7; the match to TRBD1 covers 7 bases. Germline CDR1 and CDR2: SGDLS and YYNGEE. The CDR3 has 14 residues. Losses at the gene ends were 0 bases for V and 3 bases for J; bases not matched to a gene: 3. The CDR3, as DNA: TGTGCCAGCAGCGTAGGCCAGGGGGTCTACGAGCAGTACTTC. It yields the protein CASSVGQGVYEQYF.

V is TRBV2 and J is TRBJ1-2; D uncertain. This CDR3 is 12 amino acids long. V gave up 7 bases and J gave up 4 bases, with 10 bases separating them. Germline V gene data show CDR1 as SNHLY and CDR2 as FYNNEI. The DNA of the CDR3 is TGTGCCAGCATCCCAAATGGCTATGGCTACACCTTC. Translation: CASIPNGYGYTF. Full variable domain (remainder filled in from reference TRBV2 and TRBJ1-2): EPEVTQTPSHQVTQMGQEVILRCVPISNHLYFYWYRQILGQKVEFLVSFYNNEISEKSEIFDDQFSVERPDGSNFTLKIRSTKLEDSAMYFCASIPNGYGYTFGSGTRLTVV.

This CDR3 is CASSYSSGGANEQFF. CDR3 DNA: TGTGCCAGCAGTTACTCCAGCGGTGGCGCTAATGAGCAGTTCTTC. The chain has TRBV6-6 and TRBJ2-1; TRBD2 is a possible D gene (5 bases). Germline CDR1 MNHNY, CDR2 SVGAGI (reference sequence). The CDR3 length is 15 residues. Trimming shortened V by 0 bases and J by 7 bases, and 13 bases separated the two germline ends.